The 14 T cell receptor beta chains below all came from one sample that was sequenced in a study of neurological immune-mediated disorders. TCRdb reprocessed the 5' RACE reads with MiXCR, giving one entry per CDR3 protein. The sample has under 90,000 distinct CDR3 sequences; about 9% are singletons. The sequenced material came from PBMCs. These receptors were taken from a man aged 50-60 years in good health.

This clonotype has ten or more counts. CDR3 region: CSVVGPNTEAFF. The CDR3 bases are TGCAGCGTTGTGGGACCGAACACTGAAGCTTTCTTT. The genes are TRBV29-1 and TRBJ1-1, with D maybe TRBD1 (5 bases). V dropped 4 bases and J dropped 1 base, with 7 bases sitting between them. CDR1 and CDR2 from the germline V gene are SQVTM and ANQGSEA. This CDR3 region has 12 residues.

The chain employs TRBV6-6 and TRBJ1-6; 8 nucleotides match TRBD1. Germline trimming cut 6 bases from V and 9 bases from J; bases unmatched to any gene: 7. The CDR3 contains 14 residues. Germline values: CDR1 MNHNY, CDR2 SVGAGI (reference sequence). CDR3 coding DNA: TGTGCCAGCAGCCACGGACAGGGCGCTTCACCCCTCCACTTT. The encoded protein is CASSHGQGASPLHF.

This clonotype has a count of ten or more. This chain connects TRBV5-1 to TRBJ1-5; D is unclear. V was pared by 0 bases and J by 5 bases, with 6 bases between. This CDR3 spans 13 amino acids. Germline V gene sequence: CDR1 SGHRS, CDR2 YFSETQ. The CDR3 DNA reads TGCGCCAGCAGCTTGGGAGGGCATCAGCCCCAGCATTTT. It codes for CASSLGGHQPQHF.

This clonotype was found many times. The rearrangement joins TRBV4-3 to TRBJ2-7; 8 bases agree with TRBD2. Germline V gene data show CDR1 as LGHNA and CDR2 as YSLEER. The V segment lost 0 bases and the J segment 4 bases; nucleotides outside the gene matches: 8. The CDR3 is made up of 16 amino acids. The CDR3 DNA reads as TGCGCCAGCAGCCAAGAAGCCAGCGGGAGTTGGTACGAGCAGTACTTC. This encodes CASSQEASGSWYEQYF.

This clonotype was counted many times. As DNA, the CDR3 is TGTGCCAGCAGCTTAGGCCAGCCCGCTAGGGGGATTAATGAAAAACTGTTTTTT. Residues: CASSLGQPARGINEKLFF. The chain is built from TRBV7-9 and TRBJ1-4, with D maybe TRBD1 (6 bases). The CDR3 extends over 18 amino acids. Germline V gene sequence: CDR1 SEHNR, CDR2 FQNEAQ (reference sequence). Trimming shortened V by 1 base and J by 4 bases, and 19 bases separated the two germline ends.

The table lists this clonotype with many counts. The chain employs TRBV20-1 and TRBJ2-1, with D unresolved. The V gene lost 5 bases and the J gene lost 2 bases, with 19 bases spanning the gap. Germline CDR1 is DFQATT and CDR2 is SNEGSKA (reference sequence). There are 16 residues in the CDR3. CDR3 bases: TGCAGTGCTCGGGTGTCTCCCCCCCCTCCCTACAATGAGCAGTTCTTC. Amino acids: CSARVSPPPPYNEQFF.

This chain links TRBV20-1 with TRBJ2-1, with D perhaps matching TRBD2 (5 bases). This CDR3 has 14 amino acids. The germline V gene encodes CDR1 DFQATT and CDR2 SNEGSKA (reference sequence). The V gene lost 5 bases and the J gene lost 9 bases, with 20 bases spanning the gap. The CDR3 nucleotides are TGCAGTGCTCCCCGCAGCGGTCCCCTCGTTGAGCAGTTCTTC. Amino acids: CSAPRSGPLVEQFF.

This clonotype was seen at least ten times. This sequence joins TRBV3-1 and TRBJ2-2; D is tentatively TRBD1 or TRBD2 (6 bases each). The V gene's germline CDR1 is LGHDT and CDR2 YNNKEL (reference sequence). Trimming pared 0 bases from V and 7 bases from J, leaving 15 bases between. CDR3 length equals 16 residues. This CDR3 is CASSQDGGHGSGELFF. CDR3 in DNA: TGTGCCAGCAGCCAAGACGGGGGCCATGGAAGCGGGGAGCTGTTTTTT.

This clonotype was observed at least ten times. The rearrangement uses TRBV7-9 and TRBJ1-4; D remains ambiguous. Trimming removed 2 bases at V and 4 bases at J, with 11 bases between. Germline V gene lookup returns CDR1 SEHNR and CDR2 FQNEAQ (reference sequence). The CDR3 has 15 residues. In nucleotides, the CDR3 is TGTGCCAGCAGCTTAACCGGACTCCTTAATGAAAAACTGTTTTTT. Protein: CASSLTGLLNEKLFF.

This clonotype was found many times. The gene calls are TRBV7-2 and TRBJ2-5; D might be TRBD1 (5 bases). This CDR3 is built from 15 residues. Deletions cut 2 bases from V and 3 bases from J, with 13 bases between. Per the germline V gene, CDR1 is SGHTA and CDR2 is FQGNSA. The DNA of the CDR3 is TGTGCCAGCAGCTTAAGGGGCCCGCCCAAAGAGACCCAGTACTTC. Protein sequence: CASSLRGPPKETQYF.

This clonotype was seen many times. The V call is TRBV7-2, the J call TRBJ2-3; D unresolved. CDR1 is SGHTA, CDR2 FQGNSA, per germline. Trimming pared 1 base from V and 2 bases from J, leaving 10 bases between. The CDR3 is 15 residues long. The chain's CDR3 is CASSLEALTTDTQYF. The CDR3 DNA follows: TGTGCCAGCAGCTTAGAAGCTCTAACCACAGATACGCAGTATTTT.

This clonotype was recorded many times. The rearrangement uses TRBV5-1 and TRBJ2-1; D is unclear. Germline CDR1 SGHRS, CDR2 YFSETQ. The length of the CDR3 is 13 residues. The V gene lost 2 bases and the J gene lost 7 bases, with 10 bases spanning the gap. CDR3 loop: CASSLQLGNEQFF. CDR3 coding DNA: TGCGCCAGCAGCTTACAATTGGGGAATGAGCAGTTCTTC.

This clonotype has at least ten counts. This sequence joins TRBV28 and TRBJ2-2; maybe TRBD2 (7 bases). Germline V CDR1 and CDR2: MDHEN, SYDVKM. V gave up 5 bases and J gave up 5 bases, with 24 bases separating them. The CDR3 is 18 residues long. The CDR3 protein is CASSPSMRGLWKTGELFF. CDR3 nucleotide sequence: TGTGCCAGCAGTCCCTCGATGCGGGGGCTCTGGAAAACCGGGGAGCTGTTTTTT.

This clonotype was counted many times. The chain combines TRBV11-2 with TRBJ2-3, with TRBD1 matching 11 bases. The CDR3 covers 16 residues. Germline-derived CDR1 and CDR2 are SGHAT and FQNNGV. Germline trimming cut 5 bases from V and 5 bases from J; bases unmatched to any gene: 9. CDR3 in amino acids: CASSRRDRGGLDTQYF. The CDR3 nucleotides read TGTGCCAGCAGCCGCCGGGACAGGGGGGGCCTAGATACGCAGTATTTT.